This T cell receptor beta chain was retrieved from a study of human T cells and chemical hapten exposure (dated by TCRdb to the early 2020s). Regarding the research as a whole: For sensitization, 2% DPC in acetone was applied to a roughly 2 cm by roughly 2 cm area of upper inner arm skin. Weekly therapeutic DPC doses were additionally applied to the scalp of patients throughout the approximately 24-week study period. The libraries were sequenced as a pool, and the TCR yield per sample differed mostly because of small variations in library volumes within the pool. Most of the patients in the cohort were female, and the cohort covered alopecia areata with under or over 50% scalp involvement, alopecia totalis and alopecia universalis. Patch testing on the upper back used Finn chambers containing 0.01% DPC, with scoring done after 6 days according to International Contact Dermatitis Research Group standards. Patient blood was sampled pre-sensitization (week 0) and at 2, 6 and about 24 weeks after DPC sensitization. The study tracked peripheral blood TCR repertoire changes in vivo during primary and secondary sensitization to the hapten diphenylcyclopropenone (DPC) in alopecia patients. Some 29 alopecia patients gave blood for TCR sequencing at one to four time points (pre-sensitization, 2, 6 and 24 weeks). Overall study outcomes, separate from this receptor: All patients had alopecia, a presumed autoimmune disease, so their immune response might differ from that of healthy individuals. Significantly more large CDR3 similarity clusters were formed by expanded TCRs than by pre-sensitization or healthy control sets, consistent with antigen-driven responses. A positive correlation was found between the number of PT1 expanded TCRs and patch test score, with significance reached at thresholds 8, 16 and 32 but not 4. DPC sensitization did not change the number of TCRs with a frequency above 1 in 1000, and there was no evidence of changes in global repertoire structure. Repeated subsampling changed both the strength of the expansion versus patch-test correlation and the threshold at which that correlation became significant.

This clonotype came up a few times. This clone's antigen is unknown. No base qualities exist here, and no much larger clone lies one base off it. Compared with germline, V lacks 6 bases and J lacks 2 bases; bases without a gene match: 4. The germline V gene gives CDR1 as KGHSH and CDR2 as LQKENI. Measured from the cysteine to the phenylalanine, the CDR3 is 15 residues long. The kept DNA is CDR3 alone, 45 bases in frame from the first base. Library prep was done by RACE. The reads were generated on a NextSeq 500. During library preparation, unique molecular identifiers were attached to individual cDNA molecules so that TCRs could be counted quantitatively and reproducibly. Both TCR alpha and TCR beta chains were sequenced from each blood RNA sample. Concerning the study's data processing: A median of roughly 99,000 TCRs per sample was observed, with a range of about 23,224 to 690,600. The Decombinator software suite was used to annotate the V, J and CDR3 of the TCR reads. To make PS versus PT1 abundance plots, every sample was subsampled to the same number of TCRs (28,000). Expanded TCRs were defined as absent before sensitization and observed at least eight times at the 2-week time point. TCRdb trimmed public reads at Q25 via fastp, called clones via MiXCR and kept in-frame beta chains. Every entry covers one CDR3 protein and lists the most common genes and DNA from its rows. The V and J calls reflect TCRdb's pipeline rather than the authors' work. This sample has approximately 86,000 distinct CDR3 sequences in its table, and under 13% of those were observed once. Of the sample, more than 1% is held by the ten largest clones.

The time point tag for this specimen amounts to: patch test 3, about 24 weeks after DPC sensitization. Interpreted using the paper, the treatment or condition label stands for: therapeutic diphenylcyclopropenone sensitization with weekly scalp DPC. Blood at each patch-test visit was drawn before the patch test was applied. Eligible patients were aged 18 to 70, diagnosed with alopecia, deemed suitable for DPC therapy, and excluded if pregnant. Total RNA was extracted from unfractionated whole blood collected in Tempus Blood RNA tubes. This clonotype was sampled from a woman aged 25 to 39 with alopecia areata. Some clones in this sample may be carry-over from other donors' samples. Sequencing was performed on whole blood, taken in connection with sensitization to the hapten diphenylcyclopropenone (DPC). The V and J segments used are TRBV18 and TRBJ2-3, with 11 middle bases fitting TRBD2. The CDR3 region: CASSILAGVTDTQYF. In nucleotides, the sequence is TGTGCCAGCTCCATACTAGCGGGAGTCACAGATACGCAGTATTTT.